This TCR beta chain was identified during a study of Ad26.COV2.S vaccination and SARS-CoV-2 variants. Study summary: Once, or twice with 56 days between doses, Ad26.COV2.S was given intramuscularly.

As to treatment: roughly 20 received Ad26.COV2.S at low or high dose, single or two shots; about five received placebo; per-sample allocation not given. Sampling occurred on day 63 after the first vaccine or placebo injection. TCRdb keeps only in-frame clones here, not all; method: immunoSEQ multiplex PCR. The sample lists more than 400,000 clones; less than 95% were seen once. V dropped 2 bases and J dropped 0 bases, with 17 bases sitting between them. This CDR3 region has 19 residues. Per the germline V gene, CDR1 is LNHDA and CDR2 is SQIVND (reference sequence). The chain joins TRBV19 to TRBJ1-6, with D possibly matching TRBD1 (6 bases). The material sequenced was peripheral blood, taken in a trial of Ad26.COV2.S vaccine versus placebo. The clonotype originates from a person between 18 and 60 years old who received the Ad26.COV2.S COVID-19 vaccine or a placebo. CDR3 DNA sequence: TGTGCCAGTAGTATATGGCTTCCGGGACACCGCTCCTATAATTCACCCCTCCACTTT. Amino acids: CASSIWLPGHRSYNSPLHF.